Given below is one T cell receptor beta chain in context. Its antigen is as yet unknown. A single record per CDR3 protein comes from TCRdb applying MiXCR to the 5' RACE reads. The repertoire holds roughly 340,000 distinct CDR3 sequences, with approximately 4% as singletons. Trimming left V 1 base short and J 5 bases short, with 15 bases between. Per germline, CDR1 SGHDT and CDR2 YYEEEE. This CDR3 comprises 15 residues. The data stem from a study of T cells after yellow fever vaccination. Study-wide results and caveats: The secondary response was weaker but peaked faster, day 5 versus 15.

The chain has TRBV5-6 and TRBJ2-5, with D possibly TRBD1 on 6 matching bases. The sequence was obtained from a young man who received the YFV17D yellow fever vaccine. The specimen was PBMCs, collected 5 days after the yellow fever booster vaccination. As DNA, the CDR3 is TGTGCCAGCAGCTTGCGAGGGCAGGGGTCGGAGACCCAGTACTTC. It translates to CASSLRGQGSETQYF.